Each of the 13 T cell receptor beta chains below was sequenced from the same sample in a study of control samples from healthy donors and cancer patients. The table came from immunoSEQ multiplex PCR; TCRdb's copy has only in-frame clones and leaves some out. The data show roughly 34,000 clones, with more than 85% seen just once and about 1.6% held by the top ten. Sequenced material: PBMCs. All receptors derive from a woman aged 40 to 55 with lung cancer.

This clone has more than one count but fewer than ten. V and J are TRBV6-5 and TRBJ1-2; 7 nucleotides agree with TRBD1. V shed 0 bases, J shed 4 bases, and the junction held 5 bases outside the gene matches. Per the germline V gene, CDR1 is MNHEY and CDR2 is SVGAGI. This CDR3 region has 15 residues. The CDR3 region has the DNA TGTGCCAGCAGTTACTCGAAGGGGGCCCCCTATGGCTACACCTTC. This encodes CASSYSKGAPYGYTF.

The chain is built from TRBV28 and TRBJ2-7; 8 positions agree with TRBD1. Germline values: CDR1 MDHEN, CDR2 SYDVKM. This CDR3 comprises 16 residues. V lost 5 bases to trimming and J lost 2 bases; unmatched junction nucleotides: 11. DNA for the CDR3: TGTGCCAGCAGTCCCTCCCCGACAGGGGCGACCTACGAGCAGTACTTC. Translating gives CASSPSPTGATYEQYF.

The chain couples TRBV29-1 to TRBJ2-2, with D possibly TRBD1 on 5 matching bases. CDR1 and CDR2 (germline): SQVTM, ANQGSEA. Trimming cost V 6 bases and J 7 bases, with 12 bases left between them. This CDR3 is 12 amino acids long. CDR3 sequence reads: CSVRETDGELFF. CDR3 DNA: TGCAGCGTCCGTGAGACAGACGGGGAGCTGTTTTTT.

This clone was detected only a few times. The CDR3 coding sequence is TGTGCCACCAGCAGAGATTTTCAAGGTGGAAACACCATATATTTT. Amino acids: CATSRDFQGGNTIYF. The genes are TRBV15 and TRBJ1-3; no firm D call. The V gene lost 0 bases and the J gene lost 3 bases, with 9 bases spanning the gap. CDR1 and CDR2 from the germline V gene are LNHNV and YYDKDF (reference sequence). This CDR3 spans 15 amino acids.

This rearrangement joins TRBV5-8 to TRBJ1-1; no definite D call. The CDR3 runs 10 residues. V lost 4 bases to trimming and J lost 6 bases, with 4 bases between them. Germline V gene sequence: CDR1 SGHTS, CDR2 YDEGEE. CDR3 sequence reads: CASSTAEAFF. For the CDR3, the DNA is TGTGCCAGCAGCACGGCTGAAGCTTTCTTT. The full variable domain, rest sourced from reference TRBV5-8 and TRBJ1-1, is EAGVTQSPTHLIKTRGQQATLRCSPISGHTSVYWYQQALGLGLQFLLWYDEGEERNRGNFPPRFSGRQFPNYSSELNVNALELEDSALYLCASSTAEAFFGQGTRLTVV.

The CDR3 here is CASSFMGGLAETQYF. Written as DNA, the CDR3 is TGTGCCAGCAGCTTTATGGGGGGACTAGCGGAGACCCAGTACTTC. The V call is TRBV7-3, the J call TRBJ2-5; 10 bases match TRBD2. The CDR3 runs 15 residues. V shed 3 bases, J shed 5 bases, and the junction held 6 bases outside the gene matches. The germline CDR1 and CDR2 sequences are SGHTA and FQGTGA.

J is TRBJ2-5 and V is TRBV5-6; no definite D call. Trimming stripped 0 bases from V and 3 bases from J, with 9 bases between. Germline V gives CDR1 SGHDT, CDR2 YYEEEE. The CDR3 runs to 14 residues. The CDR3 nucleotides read TGTGCCAGCAGCTTGGGAAGTCCGGAAGAGACCCAGTACTTC. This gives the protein CASSLGSPEETQYF.

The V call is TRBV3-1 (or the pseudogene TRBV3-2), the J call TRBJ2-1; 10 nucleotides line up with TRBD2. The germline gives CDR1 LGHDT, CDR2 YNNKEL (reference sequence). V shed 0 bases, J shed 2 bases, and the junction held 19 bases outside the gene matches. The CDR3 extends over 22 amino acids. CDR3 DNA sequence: TGTGCCAGCAGCCAAGATTCCCTAAGAGCGGGGGGGCGGGTAACCGCCTACAATGAGCAGTTCTTC. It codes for CASSQDSLRAGGRVTAYNEQFF.

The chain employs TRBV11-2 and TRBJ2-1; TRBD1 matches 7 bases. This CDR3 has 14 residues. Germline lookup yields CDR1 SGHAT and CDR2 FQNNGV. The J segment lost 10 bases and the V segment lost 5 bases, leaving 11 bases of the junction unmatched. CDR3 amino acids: CASSLGTATMEQFF. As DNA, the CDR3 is TGTGCCAGCAGCCTGGGGACAGCGACAATGGAGCAGTTCTTC.

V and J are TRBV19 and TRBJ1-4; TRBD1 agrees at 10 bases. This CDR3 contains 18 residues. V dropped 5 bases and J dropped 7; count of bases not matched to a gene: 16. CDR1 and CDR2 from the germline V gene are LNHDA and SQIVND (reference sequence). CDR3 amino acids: CASSFDMGGTGETEKLFF. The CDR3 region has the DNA TGTGCCAGTAGTTTCGACATGGGTGGGACAGGGGAAACTGAAAAACTGTTTTTT.

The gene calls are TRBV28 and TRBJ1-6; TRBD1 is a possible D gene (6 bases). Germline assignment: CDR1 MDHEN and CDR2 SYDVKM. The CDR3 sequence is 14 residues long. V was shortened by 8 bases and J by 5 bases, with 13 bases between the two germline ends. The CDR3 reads CASGYRENNSPLHF. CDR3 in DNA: TGTGCCAGCGGTTACAGGGAGAATAATTCACCCCTCCACTTT.

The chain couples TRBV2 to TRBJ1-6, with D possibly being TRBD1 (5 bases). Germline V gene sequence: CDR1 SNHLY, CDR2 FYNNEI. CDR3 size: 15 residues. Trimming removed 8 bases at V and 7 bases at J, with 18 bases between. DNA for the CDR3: TGTGCCAGCGCGAGGTTCCGGGACGGGAATTCACCCCTCCACTTT. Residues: CASARFRDGNSPLHF.

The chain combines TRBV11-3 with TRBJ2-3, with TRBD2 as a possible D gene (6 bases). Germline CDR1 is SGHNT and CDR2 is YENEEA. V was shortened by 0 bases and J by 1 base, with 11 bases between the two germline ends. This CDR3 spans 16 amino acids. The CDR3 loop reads CASSLDQTGGTDTQYF. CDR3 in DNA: TGTGCCAGCAGCTTAGATCAAACGGGGGGCACAGATACGCAGTATTTT.